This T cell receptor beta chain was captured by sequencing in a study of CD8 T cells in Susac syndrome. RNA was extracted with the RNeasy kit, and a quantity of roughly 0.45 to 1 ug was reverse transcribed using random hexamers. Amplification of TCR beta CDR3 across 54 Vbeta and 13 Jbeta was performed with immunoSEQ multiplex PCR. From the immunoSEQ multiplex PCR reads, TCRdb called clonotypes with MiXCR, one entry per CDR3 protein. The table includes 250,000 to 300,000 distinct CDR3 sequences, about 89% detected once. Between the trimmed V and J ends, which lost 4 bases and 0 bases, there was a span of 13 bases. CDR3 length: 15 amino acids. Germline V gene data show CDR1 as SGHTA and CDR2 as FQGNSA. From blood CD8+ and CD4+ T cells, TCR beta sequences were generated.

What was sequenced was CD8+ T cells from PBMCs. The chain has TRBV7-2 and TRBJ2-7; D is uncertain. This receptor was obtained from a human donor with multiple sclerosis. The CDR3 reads CASSSDGYSSYEQYF. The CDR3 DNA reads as TGTGCCAGCAGCTCAGACGGCTATTCCTCCTACGAGCAGTACTTC.